The T cell receptor beta chain under discussion was sequenced for a study of CD8 T cells in Susac syndrome. Study-level background: When their blood was taken, patients with Susac syndrome were therapy-naive, taking corticosteroids, or taking intravenous immunoglobulin alone.

Random hexamers were used to reverse transcribe the RNA input (about 0.45 to 1 ug). The method of amplification for TCR beta CDR3 was immunoSEQ multiplex PCR, covering 54 Vbeta and 13 Jbeta. MiXCR, run by TCRdb on the immunoSEQ multiplex PCR reads, gives a single entry per CDR3 protein. There are about 94,000 distinct CDR3 sequences in the sample; just under 95% occur only once, and about 0.3% lies in the top ten. Germline CDR1 reads MDHEN; CDR2 reads SYDVKM. With V trimmed by 5 bases and J by 4 bases, 9 bases remained unmatched. The CDR3 totals 15 residues. In blood CD8+ and CD4+ T cells, TCR beta underwent sequencing. While CD8+ and CD4+ T cells were isolated negatively, TEMRA cells were enriched by FACS.

This clonotype was sampled from a human donor with Susac syndrome. The chain couples TRBV28 to TRBJ2-7; TRBD1 agrees at 9 bases. Sequencing input: CD4+ T cells from PBMCs. The CDR3 is CASSPPTGGYYEQYF. CDR3 DNA: TGTGCCAGCAGTCCACCCACAGGGGGCTATTACGAGCAGTACTTC.